Listed below are T cell receptor beta chains from one sample, sequenced in a study of blood T cell repertoires in COVID-19. The method was immunoSEQ multiplex PCR; TCRdb's version includes in-frame clones alone and lacks a portion of them. The data show 45,000 to 60,000 clones, with roughly 90% seen just once and over 2% held by the top ten. What was sequenced was peripheral blood. The receptor set was obtained from a human donor in a cohort sampled during active COVID-19. Both conserved end residues are trimmed from each CDR3. D genes are given only for firm matches.

>TRBD2|TRBV7-2|TRBJ2-1
ASSLGLAYYNEQF
>TRBD2|TRBV5-1|TRBJ2-1
ASSRGDYNEQF
>TRBD1|TRBV9|TRBJ2-1
ASSGTGIDEQF
>TRBD2|TRBV6-1|TRBJ2-2
ASSDRLNSGRVTGELF
>TRBD1|TRBV9|TRBJ2-1
ASSVASRTGKRNEQF
>TRBD2|TRBV5-1|TRBJ2-5
ASSLGPSGGQETQY
>NA|TRBV6-5|TRBJ1-2
ASSYPGTSNYGYT
>TRBD1|TRBV6-5|TRBJ2-1
ASKQGPSYNEQF
>TRBD2|TRBV30|TRBJ2-1
AWRGEREGPEQF
>NA|TRBV19|TRBJ2-1
ASSIQGTIQF
>TRBD1|TRBV28|TRBJ1-5
ASSAGGGASNQPQH
>NA|TRBV4-1|TRBJ1-1
ASSQVPFVASNTEAF